This paragraph covers one TCR beta chain sequence. Its antigen is unknown. The data were produced by immunoSEQ multiplex PCR, yet TCRdb's version contains in-frame clones alone and is incomplete. The table shows 45,000 to 65,000 clones, with 80% to 90% occurring only once. The data belong to a study of OX40 agonist ivuxolimab in advanced cancers. General study results and limits: By week 6 at 0.1 to 3.0 mg/kg, blood CD4+ and CD8+ T cells had expanded clonally.

The CDR3 has 13 residues. V lost 5 bases and J 5 bases, leaving 9 bases between the germline ends. Looked up from germline, CDR1 is LNHDA and CDR2 is SQIVND (reference sequence). The sequences come from CD4+ or CD8+ T cells sorted from blood, collected in a trial of the OX40 agonist ivuxolimab. The TCR sequence derives from an adult with an advanced solid tumor such as melanoma, head and neck, liver or kidney cancer. The chain has TRBV19 and TRBJ2-2; D perhaps matches TRBD1 (5 bases). CDR3 region: CASSLPGTGELFF. The CDR3 nucleotides are TGTGCCAGTAGTTTACCAGGGACCGGGGAGCTGTTTTTT.